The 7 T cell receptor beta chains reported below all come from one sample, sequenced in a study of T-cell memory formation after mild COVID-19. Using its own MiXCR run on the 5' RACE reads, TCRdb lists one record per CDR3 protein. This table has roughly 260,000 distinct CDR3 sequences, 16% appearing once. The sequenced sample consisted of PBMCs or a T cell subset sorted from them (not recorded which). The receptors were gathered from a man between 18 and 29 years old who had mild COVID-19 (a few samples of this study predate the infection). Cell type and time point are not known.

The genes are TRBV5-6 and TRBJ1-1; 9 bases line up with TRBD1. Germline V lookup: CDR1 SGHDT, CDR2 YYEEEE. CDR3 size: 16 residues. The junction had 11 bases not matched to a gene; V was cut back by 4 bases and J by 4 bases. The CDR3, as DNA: TGTGCCAGCAGCCGGGGACAGGGCAAGGGGTCCACTGAAGCTTTCTTT. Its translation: CASSRGQGKGSTEAFF.

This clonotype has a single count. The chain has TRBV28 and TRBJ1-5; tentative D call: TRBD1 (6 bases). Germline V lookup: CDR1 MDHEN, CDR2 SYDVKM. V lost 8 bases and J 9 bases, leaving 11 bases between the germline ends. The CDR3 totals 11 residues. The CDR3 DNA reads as TGTGCCAGCCAGGGGAGGCGGCCCCAGCATTTT. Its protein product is CASQGRRPQHF.

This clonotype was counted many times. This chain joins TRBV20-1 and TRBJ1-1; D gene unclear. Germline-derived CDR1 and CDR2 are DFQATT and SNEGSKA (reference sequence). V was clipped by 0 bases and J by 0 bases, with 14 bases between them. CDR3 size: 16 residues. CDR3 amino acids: CSARDTLWAMNTEAFF. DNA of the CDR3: TGCAGTGCTAGAGATACGTTGTGGGCAATGAACACTGAAGCTTTCTTT.

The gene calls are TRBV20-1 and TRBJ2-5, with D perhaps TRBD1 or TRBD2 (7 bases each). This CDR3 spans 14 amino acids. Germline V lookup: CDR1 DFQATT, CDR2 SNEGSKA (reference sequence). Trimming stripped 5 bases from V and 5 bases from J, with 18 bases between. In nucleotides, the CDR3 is TGCAGTGCTGAGGGTGTCAGGGGGGGCGAGACCCAGTACTTC. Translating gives CSAEGVRGGETQYF.

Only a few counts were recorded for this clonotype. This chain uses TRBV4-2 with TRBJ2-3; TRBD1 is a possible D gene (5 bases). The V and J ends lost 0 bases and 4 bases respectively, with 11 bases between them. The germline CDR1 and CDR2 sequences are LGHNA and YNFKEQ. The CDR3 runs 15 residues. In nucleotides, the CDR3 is TGTGCCAGCAGCCAAGAGGGGTCAGGGCCAGATACGCAGTATTTT. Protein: CASSQEGSGPDTQYF.

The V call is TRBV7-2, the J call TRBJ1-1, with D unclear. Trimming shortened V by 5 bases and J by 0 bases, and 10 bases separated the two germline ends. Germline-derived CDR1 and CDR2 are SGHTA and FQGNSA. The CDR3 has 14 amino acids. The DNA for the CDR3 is TGTGCCAGCAGCGTACCTTGGATGAACACTGAAGCTTTCTTT. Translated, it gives CASSVPWMNTEAFF.

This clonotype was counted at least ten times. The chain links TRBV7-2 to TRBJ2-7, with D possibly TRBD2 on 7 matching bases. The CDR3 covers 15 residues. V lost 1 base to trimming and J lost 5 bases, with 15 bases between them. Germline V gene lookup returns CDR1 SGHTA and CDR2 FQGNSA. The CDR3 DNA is TGTGCCAGCAGCTTAGTCTCGGGGGGCCAACACGAGCAGTACTTC. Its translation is CASSLVSGGQHEQYF.